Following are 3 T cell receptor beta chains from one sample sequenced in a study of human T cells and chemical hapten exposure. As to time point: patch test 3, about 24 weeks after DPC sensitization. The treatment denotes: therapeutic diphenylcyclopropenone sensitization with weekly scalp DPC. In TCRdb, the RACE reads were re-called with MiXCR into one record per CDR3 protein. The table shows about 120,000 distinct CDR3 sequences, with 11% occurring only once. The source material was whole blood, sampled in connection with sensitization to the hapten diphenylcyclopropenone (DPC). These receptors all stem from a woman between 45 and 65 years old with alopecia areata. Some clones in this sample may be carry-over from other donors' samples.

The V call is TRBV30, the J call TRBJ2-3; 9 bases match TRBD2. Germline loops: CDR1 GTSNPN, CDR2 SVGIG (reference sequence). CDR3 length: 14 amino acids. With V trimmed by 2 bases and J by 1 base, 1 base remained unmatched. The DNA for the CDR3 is TGTGCCTGGAGTTTAGCGGGAGGCACAGATACGCAGTATTTT. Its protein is CAWSLAGGTDTQYF.

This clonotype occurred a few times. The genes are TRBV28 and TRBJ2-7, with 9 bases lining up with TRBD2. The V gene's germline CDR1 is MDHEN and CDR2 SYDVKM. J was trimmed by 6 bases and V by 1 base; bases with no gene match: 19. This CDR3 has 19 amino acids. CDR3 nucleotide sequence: TGTGCCAGCAGTTTATCCCTTTCTCGGTTTTCTAGCGGGAAGGCCGAGCAGTACTTC. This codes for CASSLSLSRFSSGKAEQYF.

CDR3 region: CASSPGQNPGELFF. The CDR3 coding sequence is TGCGCCAGCAGCCCCGGACAGAATCCCGGGGAGCTGTTTTTT. This chain links TRBV5-1 with TRBJ2-2, with a possible D match to TRBD1 (6 bases). This CDR3 spans 14 amino acids. Trimming took 4 bases from V and 6 from J, leaving 13 bases between them. Germline-derived CDR1 and CDR2 are SGHRS and YFSETQ.